The rows below give T cell receptor beta chains drawn from one sample of a study of shared clonotypes between healthy human individuals. Method: immunoSEQ multiplex PCR; TCRdb's copy keeps in-frame clones and lacks some. The repertoire includes 2 million to 2.5 million clones, 90% to 95% of them detected once, and roughly 0.13% sits in the top ten. Specimen: naive CD4+ T cells sorted from blood. Receptor source: a man younger than 30 in good health. Both conserved end residues are part of each CDR3. A D gene is named only where the DNA matches it firmly. Some rows mark clone size as missing; the rest say once, few, many or name a class of expanded clone.

D gene	J gene	V gene	clone size	CDR3 protein	CDR3 DNA
TRBD1	TRBJ2-7	TRBV11-2	NA	CASSSSRGQGWYEQYF	TGTGCCAGCAGCTCCTCCAGGGGGCAAGGGTGGTACGAGCAGTACTTC
TRBD1	TRBJ1-3	TRBV2	NA	CASGDRAGNTIYF	TGTGCCAGCGGAGACAGGGCTGGAAACACCATATATTTT
NA	TRBJ2-1	TRBV10-3	NA	CAISDDFEQFF	TGTGCCATCAGTGATGACTTTGAGCAGTTCTTC
NA	TRBJ1-1	TRBV10-1	NA	CASSEGWQGGEAFF	TGCGCCAGCAGTGAAGGATGGCAGGGAGGTGAAGCTTTCTTT
NA	TRBJ1-1	TRBV30	NA	CAWSFKGANTEAFF	TGTGCCTGGAGTTTCAAAGGGGCCAACACTGAAGCTTTCTTT
NA	TRBJ1-1	TRBV30	NA	CAWRVRVNTEAFF	TGTGCCTGGAGGGTTAGGGTAAACACTGAAGCTTTCTTT
TRBD2	TRBJ2-7	TRBV27	NA	CASSLSSGRFYEQYF	TGTGCCAGCAGTTTATCGAGCGGGAGGTTCTACGAGCAGTACTTC
NA	TRBJ1-1	TRBV7-6	NA	CASSSTGNTEAFF	TGTGCCAGCAGCTCAACAGGGAACACTGAAGCTTTCTTT
NA	TRBJ2-3	TRBV11-2	NA	CASTLRQVTQYF	TGTGCCAGCACCTTAAGACAGGTTACGCAGTATTTT
NA	TRBJ1-6	TRBV7-2	NA	CASSLAVPRSPLHF	TGTGCCAGCAGCTTAGCTGTCCCGCGGTCACCCCTCCACTTT
NA	TRBJ1-1	TRBV6-5	NA	CASSYSPMQPEAFF	TGTGCCAGCAGTTACTCCCCCATGCAGCCCGAAGCTTTCTTT
TRBD1	TRBJ2-7	TRBV6-5	NA	CASRLQGGYEQYF	TGTGCCAGCAGGCTACAGGGGGGCTACGAGCAGTACTTC
NA	TRBJ2-7	TRBV2	NA	CASSEGAPRYEQYF	TGTGCCAGCAGTGAAGGGGCACCCCGCTACGAGCAGTACTTC
NA	TRBJ1-1	TRBV30	NA	CAWSVGLMNTEAFF	TGTGCCTGGAGTGTGGGCCTAATGAACACTGAAGCTTTCTTT
NA	TRBJ2-7	TRBV2	NA	CASSEWAGPWIKQYF	TGTGCCAGCAGTGAATGGGCAGGGCCCTGGATAAAGCAGTACTTC
NA	TRBJ2-7	TRBV2	NA	CASSARDTYEQYF	TGTGCCAGCAGCGCACGGGACACCTACGAGCAGTACTTC
TRBD1	TRBJ2-7	TRBV5-1	NA	CASKRTGTFEQYF	TGCGCCAGCAAAAGGACAGGGACCTTCGAGCAGTACTTC
TRBD2	TRBJ2-5	TRBV25-1	NA	CASSGPGTSEETQYF	TGTGCCAGCAGCGGCCCCGGGACTAGCGAGGAGACCCAGTACTTC
NA	TRBJ2-7	TRBV5-4	NA	CASSPTGLSYEQYF	TGTGCCAGCAGCCCGACCGGTTTATCCTACGAGCAGTACTTC
NA	TRBJ1-1	TRBV7-2	NA	CASSQRTDHTEAFF	TGTGCCAGCAGCCAACGGACGGACCACACTGAAGCTTTCTTT
NA	TRBJ2-7	TRBV18	many	CASSPRAAASSYEQYF	TGTGCCAGCTCACCTAGGGCAGCGGCGAGCTCCTACGAGCAGTACTTC
NA	TRBJ2-1	TRBV18	NA	CASSPGQGGYNEQFF	TGTGCCAGCTCACCAGGACAGGGAGGGTACAATGAGCAGTTCTTC
NA	TRBJ1-1	TRBV28	NA	CASSLGGSRTEAFF	TGTGCCAGCAGTTTGGGGGGTTCGAGGACTGAAGCTTTCTTT
NA	TRBJ1-6	TRBV1	once	CTSSQEVRTGPDSPLHF	TGCACCAGCAGCCAAGAGGTCCGGACAGGGCCCGATTCACCCCTCCACTTT
NA	TRBJ2-6	TRBV5-1	NA	CASSRPLGGAGANVLTF	TGCGCCAGCAGCCGCCCTTTAGGGGGGGCTGGGGCCAACGTCCTGACTTTC
NA	TRBJ1-1	TRBV14	NA	CASSQDGHTEAFF	TGTGCCAGCAGCCAAGACGGACACACTGAAGCTTTCTTT
NA	TRBJ2-1	TRBV30	NA	CAWSLAVEQFF	TGTGCCTGGAGTCTCGCGGTAGAGCAGTTCTTC
TRBD1	TRBJ2-3	TRBV19	NA	CASRTGVNTDTQYF	TGTGCCAGTAGGACAGGGGTTAACACAGATACGCAGTATTTT
NA	TRBJ1-2	TRBV5-1	NA	CASSPPHDDYGYTF	TGCGCCAGCAGCCCACCTCACGATGACTATGGCTACACCTTC
TRBD1	TRBJ2-3	TRBV7-8	NA	CASSFTGVGTDTQYF	TGTGCCAGCAGCTTCACAGGGGTGGGCACAGATACGCAGTATTTT
NA	TRBJ1-1	TRBV4-3	NA	CASSHQPNTEAFF	TGCGCCAGCAGCCATCAGCCGAACACTGAAGCTTTCTTT
NA	TRBJ1-5	TRBV30	NA	CAWSVGLTGTQPQHF	TGTGCCTGGAGTGTTGGTCTGACGGGGACTCAGCCCCAGCATTTT
TRBD1	TRBJ2-7	TRBV4-1	NA	CASSPRQGSPRVQYF	TGCGCCAGCAGCCCTCGACAGGGATCCCCGCGAGTGCAGTACTTC
TRBD1	TRBJ2-7	TRBV7-2	NA	CASSLARTGVMQYF	TGTGCCAGCAGCTTAGCCCGGACAGGGGTTATGCAGTACTTC
TRBD2	TRBJ2-7	TRBV30	NA	CAWTSGGSGRQYF	TGTGCCTGGACTAGCGGGGGGAGCGGGAGGCAGTACTTC
NA	TRBJ1-1	TRBV6-1	NA	CASGAELKTWGEGNTEAFF	TGTGCCAGCGGTGCGGAGTTGAAAACTTGGGGGGAAGGCAACACTGAAGCTTTCTTT
NA	TRBJ2-1	TRBV5-1	NA	CASSLGSSDEQFF	TGCGCCAGCAGCTTGGGATCTAGCGATGAGCAGTTCTTC
NA	TRBJ2-7	TRBV27	NA	CASSAPGDEQYF	TGTGCCAGCAGTGCCCCTGGAGACGAGCAGTACTTC
NA	TRBJ2-7	TRBV6-5	NA	CASSSRAGYEQYF	TGTGCCAGCAGTTCGAGGGCTGGCTACGAGCAGTACTTC
NA	TRBJ2-5	TRBV5-5	NA	CASSLQGSIQETQYF	TGTGCCAGCAGCTTGCAGGGTTCGATCCAAGAGACCCAGTACTTC
TRBD1	TRBJ1-4	TRBV10-3	NA	CAISADRGRDEKLFF	TGTGCCATCAGTGCCGACAGGGGGCGGGATGAAAAACTGTTTTTT
NA	TRBJ2-2	TRBV7-2	NA	CASSLVKGYGELFF	TGTGCCAGCAGCTTAGTCAAGGGGTACGGGGAGCTGTTTTTT
TRBD2	TRBJ2-1	TRBV7-6	NA	CASSPAPAGNHEQFF	TGTGCCAGCAGCCCGGCGCCAGCGGGGAACCATGAGCAGTTCTTC
NA	TRBJ1-5	TRBV10-3	once	CAISESDSNQPQHF	TGTGCCATCAGTGAATCGGACAGCAATCAGCCCCAGCATTTT
NA	TRBJ2-1	TRBV6-5	NA	CASTRGGGPLDEQFF	TGTGCCAGCACAAGGGGCGGGGGCCCTCTCGATGAGCAGTTCTTC
NA	TRBJ2-2	TRBV4-1	many	CASSQESASKTGELFF	TGCGCCAGCAGCCAAGAGTCGGCAAGTAAGACCGGGGAGCTGTTTTTT
NA	TRBJ1-1	TRBV18	NA	CASSIQGYDTEAFF	TGTGCCAGCTCAATACAGGGTTATGACACTGAAGCTTTCTTT
NA	TRBJ2-7	TRBV6-5	once	CASSYSGSPYEQYF	TGTGCCAGCAGTTACTCGGGCAGCCCCTACGAGCAGTACTTC
NA	TRBJ2-2	TRBV5-6	NA	CASSLVGQRPNTGELFF	TGTGCCAGCAGCTTGGTAGGTCAGAGGCCGAACACCGGGGAGCTGTTTTTT
TRBD1	TRBJ2-3	TRBV5-1	NA	CASSPGQASTDTQYF	TGCGCCAGCAGCCCGGGACAGGCTAGCACAGATACGCAGTATTTT
TRBD1	TRBJ2-5	TRBV11-2	few	CASSSTQGTGGRETQYF	TGTGCCAGCAGCTCGACCCAAGGGACAGGGGGCCGGGAGACCCAGTACTTC
NA	TRBJ2-5	TRBV6-5	few	CASSMGRNQETQYF	TGTGCCAGCAGTATGGGACGGAACCAAGAGACCCAGTACTTC
TRBD1	TRBJ2-1	TRBV28	NA	CASSRRDRDDNEQFF	TGTGCCAGCAGCCGACGGGACAGGGACGACAATGAGCAGTTCTTC
NA	TRBJ1-6	TRBV2	NA	CASMFVARGSPLHF	TGTGCCAGCATGTTTGTGGCCCGGGGTTCACCCCTCCACTTT